This T cell receptor beta chain was recorded in a study of blood T cells in healthy people across ages. The germline V gene has CDR1 SGHDT and CDR2 YYEEEE. This CDR3 region has 15 residues. This clonotype was counted only a few times. Its matching antigen is unknown. A junction end diverges from the germline sequence, so it may reflect a read error. The study's findings and limits: Donor CMV status was unknown, possibly confounding expanded clonotype changes. The study found TCR beta diversity correlated strongly with naive T cell percentage.

Primers used in a second PCR of about 6 to 12 cycles were a sample-barcoded 5' primer and a J-beta primer mix. MiXCR was run by TCRdb on the 5' RACE reads, yielding one entry per CDR3 protein. The data hold about 1.7 million distinct CDR3 sequences, with roughly 28% observed a single time. The TCR was taken from a woman in her twenties or thirties in good health. Sequencing was done on a sample of blood. The rearrangement uses TRBV5-6 and TRBJ2-3; a weak D match, TRBD2 (6 bases). In nucleotides, the CDR3 is TGTGCCAGCAGCTACGGGACTCCAGCCACAGATACGAAGTATTTT. This encodes CASSYGTPATDTKYF.